Reported below is one TCR beta chain. These data originate in a study of blood T cell repertoires in COVID-19. Study details: Samples taken during acute and convalescent COVID-19 were collected in the United States, Italy and Spain.

Authors' methods: Nucleated cell counts were estimated from reference gene primer amplification. Some clones are missing from TCRdb's copy, which holds only in-frame ones; the method was immunoSEQ multiplex PCR. Clone size and the V and J calls come from that table; the DNA yielded D and trimming. Seen here are 400,000 to 450,000 clones, 80% to 90% observed once, and the top ten hold about 0.91%. The CDR3 spans 16 residues. Trimming pared 1 base from V and 0 bases from J, leaving 9 bases between. Germline V lookup: CDR1 SEHNR, CDR2 FQNEAQ (reference sequence). This receptor was obtained from a man between 18 and 29 years old with COVID-19, enrolled during active disease. V and J are TRBV7-9 and TRBJ2-2; D may be TRBD2 (5 bases). Sequenced input: peripheral blood. The CDR3 loop reads CASSLDTLANTGELFF. The CDR3 region has the DNA TGTGCCAGCAGCTTAGATACACTAGCGAACACCGGGGAGCTGTTTTTT.